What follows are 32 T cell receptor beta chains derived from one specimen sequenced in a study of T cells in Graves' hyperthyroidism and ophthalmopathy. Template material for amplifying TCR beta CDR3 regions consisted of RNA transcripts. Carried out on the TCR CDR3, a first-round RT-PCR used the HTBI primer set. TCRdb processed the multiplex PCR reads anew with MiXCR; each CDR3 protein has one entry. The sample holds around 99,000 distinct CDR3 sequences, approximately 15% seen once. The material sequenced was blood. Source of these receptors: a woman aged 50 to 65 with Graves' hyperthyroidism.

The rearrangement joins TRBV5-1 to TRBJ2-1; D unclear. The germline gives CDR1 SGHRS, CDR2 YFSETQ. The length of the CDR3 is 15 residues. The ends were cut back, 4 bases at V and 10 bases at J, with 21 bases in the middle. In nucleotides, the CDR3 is TGCGCCAGCAGCCAAGCACCGAACCGGGTCTCCGAGCAGTTCTTC. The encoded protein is CASSQAPNRVSEQFF. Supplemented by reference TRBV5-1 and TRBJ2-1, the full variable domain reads KAGVTQTPRYLIKTRGQQVTLSCSPISGHRSVSWYQQTPGQGLQFLFEYFSETQRNKGNFPGRFSGRQFSNSRSEMNVSTLELGDSALYLCASSQAPNRVSEQFFGPGTRLTVL.

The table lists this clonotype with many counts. Here the CDR3 DNA reads TGCAGTGCTACCCGACCAAATCAGCCCCAGCATTTT. Its protein is CSATRPNQPQHF. The V call is TRBV20-1, the J call TRBJ1-5; D call uncertain. The germline CDR1 and CDR2 sequences are DFQATT and SNEGSKA (reference sequence). Trimming stripped 4 bases from V and 4 bases from J, with 8 bases between. The length of the CDR3 is 12 residues.

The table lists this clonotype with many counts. The CDR3 nucleotides are TGTGCCAGCAAGAAGCCCGAGGGGGAGACCCAGTACTTC. Protein sequence: CASKKPEGETQYF. The V gene is TRBV27, the J gene TRBJ2-5; either TRBD1 or TRBD2 may supply D (5 bases each). This CDR3 region has 13 residues. In germline, CDR1 is MNHEY, CDR2 SMNVEV (reference sequence). Trimming took 7 bases from V and 5 from J, leaving 14 bases between them.

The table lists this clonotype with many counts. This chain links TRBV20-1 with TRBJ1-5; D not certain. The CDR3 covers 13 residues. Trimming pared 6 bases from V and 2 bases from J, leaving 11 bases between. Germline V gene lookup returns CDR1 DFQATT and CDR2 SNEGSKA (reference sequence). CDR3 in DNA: TGCAGTGCCGCCACCGGAGGCAATCAGCCCCAGCATTTT. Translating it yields CSAATGGNQPQHF.

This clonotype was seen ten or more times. The CDR3 nucleotides are TGTGCCAGCAGCTTCGCGCCCGAGGGCACTGAAGCTTTCTTT. Translating gives CASSFAPEGTEAFF. The chain joins TRBV5-5 to TRBJ1-1; D is unclear. Per germline, CDR1 SGHKS and CDR2 YYEKEE (reference sequence). The V end lost 2 bases, the J end lost 4 bases, and 12 bases lay between the germline ends. CDR3 size: 14 residues. Complete variable domain (other parts from reference TRBV5-5 and TRBJ1-1): DAGVTQSPTHLIKTRGQQVTLRCSPISGHKSVSWYQQVLGQGPQFIFQYYEKEERGRGNFPDRFSARQFPNYSSELNVNALLLGDSALYLCASSFAPEGTEAFFGQGTRLTVV.

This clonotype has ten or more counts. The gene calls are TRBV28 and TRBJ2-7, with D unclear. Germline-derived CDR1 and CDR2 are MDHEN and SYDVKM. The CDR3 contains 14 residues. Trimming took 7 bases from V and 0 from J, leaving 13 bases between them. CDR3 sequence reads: CASTQTVNSYEQYF. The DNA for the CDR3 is TGTGCCAGCACCCAGACGGTGAACTCCTACGAGCAGTACTTC.

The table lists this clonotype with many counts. The CDR3 sequence: CATSDSGTSGRAGNEQFF. The CDR3 DNA follows: TGTGCCACCAGTGATTCCGGGACTAGCGGGAGGGCCGGGAATGAGCAGTTCTTC. V usage is TRBV24-1 and J usage is TRBJ2-1, with 16 bases aligning to TRBD2. Germline V lookup: CDR1 KGHDR, CDR2 SFDVKD. With V trimmed by 2 bases and J by 7 bases, 7 bases remained unmatched. The CDR3 extends over 18 amino acids.

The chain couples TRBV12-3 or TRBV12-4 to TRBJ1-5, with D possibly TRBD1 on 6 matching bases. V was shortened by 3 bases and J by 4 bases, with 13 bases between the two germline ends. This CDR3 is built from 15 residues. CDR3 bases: TGTGCCAGCAGTTTCCGGGACACGGTGAATCAGCCCCAGCATTTT. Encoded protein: CASSFRDTVNQPQHF.

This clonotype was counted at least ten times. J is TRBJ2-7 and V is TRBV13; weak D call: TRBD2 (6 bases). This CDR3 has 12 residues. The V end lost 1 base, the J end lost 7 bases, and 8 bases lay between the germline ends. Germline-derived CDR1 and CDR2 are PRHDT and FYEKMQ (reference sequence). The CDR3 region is CASSLVAGEQYF. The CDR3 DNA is TGTGCCAGCAGCTTAGTGGCGGGAGAGCAGTACTTC.

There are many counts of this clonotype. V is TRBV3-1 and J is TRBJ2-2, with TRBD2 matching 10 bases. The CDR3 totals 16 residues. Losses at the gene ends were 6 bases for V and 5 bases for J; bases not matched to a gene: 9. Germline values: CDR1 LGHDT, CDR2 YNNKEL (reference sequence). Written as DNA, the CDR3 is TGTGCCAGCAGGACAGGCCTAGCGGGAGAAACCGGGGAGCTGTTTTTT. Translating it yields CASRTGLAGETGELFF.

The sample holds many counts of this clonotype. The CDR3 spells CASSQDHPARRYTF. The CDR3 DNA follows: TGTGCCAGCAGCCAAGATCATCCCGCCAGACGCTACACCTTC. This chain connects TRBV4-2 to TRBJ1-2; D gene unclear. The germline V and J ends were trimmed by 0 bases and 9 bases, with 14 bases remaining between them. The CDR3 runs 14 residues. The germline gives CDR1 LGHNA, CDR2 YNFKEQ.

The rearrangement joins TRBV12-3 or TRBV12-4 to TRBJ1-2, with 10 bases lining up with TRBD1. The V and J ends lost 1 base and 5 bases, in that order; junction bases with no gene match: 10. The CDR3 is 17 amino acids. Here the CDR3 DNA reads TGTGCCAGCAGTTTAGATTATGGGACAGGGGAATGGTATGGCTACACCTTC. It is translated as CASSLDYGTGEWYGYTF.

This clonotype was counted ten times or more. CDR3 coding DNA: TGTGCCAGCAGCGATAGTGCAGGGAGTGAGCAGTTCTTC. Translated, it gives CASSDSAGSEQFF. The chain is built from TRBV9 and TRBJ2-1, with D perhaps given as TRBD1 or TRBD2 (5 bases each). V dropped 3 bases and J dropped 9 bases, with 13 bases sitting between them. CDR3 size: 13 residues. Germline values: CDR1 SGDLS, CDR2 YYNGEE.

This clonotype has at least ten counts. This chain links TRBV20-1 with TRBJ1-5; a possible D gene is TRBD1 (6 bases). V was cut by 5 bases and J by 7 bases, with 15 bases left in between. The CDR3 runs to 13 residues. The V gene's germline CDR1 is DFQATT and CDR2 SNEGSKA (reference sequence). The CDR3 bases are TGCAGTGCTCCCGAGGGGGGACGGCAGCCCCAGCATTTT. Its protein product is CSAPEGGRQPQHF.

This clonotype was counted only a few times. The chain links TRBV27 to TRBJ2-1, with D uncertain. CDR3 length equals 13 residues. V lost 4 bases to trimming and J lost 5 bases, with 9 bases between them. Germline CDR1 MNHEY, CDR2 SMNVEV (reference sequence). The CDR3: CASSSIQDNEQFF. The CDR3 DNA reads TGTGCCAGCAGTTCTATACAAGACAATGAGCAGTTCTTC.

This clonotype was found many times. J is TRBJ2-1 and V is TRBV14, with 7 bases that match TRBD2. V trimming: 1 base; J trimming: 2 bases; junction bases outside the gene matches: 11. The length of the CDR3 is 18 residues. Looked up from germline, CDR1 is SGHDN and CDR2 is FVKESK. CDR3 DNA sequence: TGTGCCAGCAGCCAAGCCACATTCGGGAGGACCCCCTACAATGAGCAGTTCTTC. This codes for CASSQATFGRTPYNEQFF.

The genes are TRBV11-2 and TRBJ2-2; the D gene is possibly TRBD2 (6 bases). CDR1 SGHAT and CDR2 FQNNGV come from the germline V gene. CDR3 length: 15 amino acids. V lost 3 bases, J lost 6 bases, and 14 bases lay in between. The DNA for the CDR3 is TGTGCCAGCAGCTTGGGACTGAGCTCATCCGGGGAGCTGTTTTTT. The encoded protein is CASSLGLSSSGELFF. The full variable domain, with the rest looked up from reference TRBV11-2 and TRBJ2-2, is EAGVAQSPRYKIIEKRQSVAFWCNPISGHATLYWYQQILGQGPKLLIQFQNNGVVDDSQLPKDRFSAERLKGVDSTLKIQPAKLEDSAVYLCASSLGLSSSGELFFGEGSRLTVL.

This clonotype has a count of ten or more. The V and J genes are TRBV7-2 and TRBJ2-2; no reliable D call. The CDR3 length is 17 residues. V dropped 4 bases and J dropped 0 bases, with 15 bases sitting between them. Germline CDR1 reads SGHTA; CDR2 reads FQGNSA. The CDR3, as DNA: TGTGCCAGCAGCTCCCCCCCGATATATTCGAACACCGGGGAGCTGTTTTTT. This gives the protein CASSSPPIYSNTGELFF.

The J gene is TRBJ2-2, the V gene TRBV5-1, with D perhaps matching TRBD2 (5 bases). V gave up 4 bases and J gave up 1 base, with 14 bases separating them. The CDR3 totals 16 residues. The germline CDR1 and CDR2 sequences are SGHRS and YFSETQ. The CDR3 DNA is TGCGCCAGCAGCCCCACCACCCGGGGGAACACCGGGGAGCTGTTTTTT. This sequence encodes CASSPTTRGNTGELFF.

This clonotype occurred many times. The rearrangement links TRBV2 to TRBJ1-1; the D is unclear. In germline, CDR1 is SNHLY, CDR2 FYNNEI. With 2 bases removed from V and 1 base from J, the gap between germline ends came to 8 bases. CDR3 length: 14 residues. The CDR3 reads CASSEPPANTEAFF. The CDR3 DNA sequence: TGTGCCAGCAGTGAACCCCCCGCGAACACTGAAGCTTTCTTT.

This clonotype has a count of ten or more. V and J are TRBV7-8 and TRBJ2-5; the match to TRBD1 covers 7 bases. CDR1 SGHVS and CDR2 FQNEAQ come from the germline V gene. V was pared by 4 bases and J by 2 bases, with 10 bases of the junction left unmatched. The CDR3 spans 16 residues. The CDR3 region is CASSYDPGQLQETQYF. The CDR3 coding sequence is TGTGCCAGCAGCTACGACCCGGGACAGCTACAAGAGACCCAGTACTTC.

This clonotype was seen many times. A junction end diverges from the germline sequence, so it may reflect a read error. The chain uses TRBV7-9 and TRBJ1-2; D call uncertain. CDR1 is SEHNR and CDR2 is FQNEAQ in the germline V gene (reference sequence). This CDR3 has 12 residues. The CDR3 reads CASSLAGYGYTF. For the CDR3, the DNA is TGCGCCAGCAGCTTGGCCGGGTATGGCTACACCTTC.

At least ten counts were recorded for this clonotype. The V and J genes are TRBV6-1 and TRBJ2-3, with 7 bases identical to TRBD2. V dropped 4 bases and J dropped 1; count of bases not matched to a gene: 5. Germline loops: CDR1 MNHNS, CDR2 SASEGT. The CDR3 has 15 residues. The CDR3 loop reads CASSGAAGGTDTQYF. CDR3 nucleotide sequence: TGTGCCAGCAGTGGGGCGGCGGGGGGCACAGATACGCAGTATTTT.

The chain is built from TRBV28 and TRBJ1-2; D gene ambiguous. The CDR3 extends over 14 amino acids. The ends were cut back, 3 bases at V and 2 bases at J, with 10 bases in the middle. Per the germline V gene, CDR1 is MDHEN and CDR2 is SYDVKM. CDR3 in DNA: TGTGCCAGCAGTTTTGACACACAAAACTATGGCTACACCTTC. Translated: CASSFDTQNYGYTF.

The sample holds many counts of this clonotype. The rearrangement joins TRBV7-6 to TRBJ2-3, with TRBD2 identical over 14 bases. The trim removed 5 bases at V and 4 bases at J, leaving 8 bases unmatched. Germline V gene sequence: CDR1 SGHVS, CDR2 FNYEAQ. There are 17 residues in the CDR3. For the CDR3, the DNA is TGTGCCAGCAGCCTCAGACTAGCGGGAGGGCTAGCAGATACGCAGTATTTT. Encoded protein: CASSLRLAGGLADTQYF.

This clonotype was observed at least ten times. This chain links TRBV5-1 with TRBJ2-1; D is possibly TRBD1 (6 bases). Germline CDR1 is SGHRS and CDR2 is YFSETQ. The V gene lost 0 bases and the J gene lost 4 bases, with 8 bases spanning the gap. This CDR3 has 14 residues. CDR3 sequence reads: CASSLGQVYNEQFF. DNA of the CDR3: TGCGCCAGCAGCTTGGGACAGGTATACAATGAGCAGTTCTTC.

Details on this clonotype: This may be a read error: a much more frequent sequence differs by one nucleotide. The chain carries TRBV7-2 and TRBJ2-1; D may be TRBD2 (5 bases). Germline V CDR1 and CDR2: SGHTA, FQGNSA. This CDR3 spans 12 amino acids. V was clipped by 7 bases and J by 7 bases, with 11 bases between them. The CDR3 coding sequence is TGTGCCAGCACTAGAGGGCGGAATGAGCAGTTCTTC. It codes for CASTRGRNEQFF.

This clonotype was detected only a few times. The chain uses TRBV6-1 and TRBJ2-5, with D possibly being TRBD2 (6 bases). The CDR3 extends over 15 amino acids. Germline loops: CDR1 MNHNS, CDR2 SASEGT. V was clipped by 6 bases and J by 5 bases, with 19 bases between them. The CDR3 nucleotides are TGTGCCAGCAGCCCACCGGGGCTAGCGTGGGAGACCCAGTACTTC. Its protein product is CASSPPGLAWETQYF.

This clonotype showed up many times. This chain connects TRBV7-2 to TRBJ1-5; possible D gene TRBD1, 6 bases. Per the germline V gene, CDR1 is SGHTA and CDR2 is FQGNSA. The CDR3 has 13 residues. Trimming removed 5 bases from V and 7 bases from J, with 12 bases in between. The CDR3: CASSTQGRQPQHF. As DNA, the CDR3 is TGTGCCAGCAGCACACAGGGCCGCCAGCCCCAGCATTTT.

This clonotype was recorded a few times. The CDR3 region is CASSRTVIATNEKLFF. The CDR3, as DNA: TGCGCCAGCAGCAGGACAGTGATTGCAACTAATGAAAAACTGTTTTTT. This sequence joins TRBV5-1 and TRBJ1-4; D may be TRBD1 (6 bases). The CDR3 consists of 16 residues. Per the germline V gene, CDR1 is SGHRS and CDR2 is YFSETQ. The ends were cut back, 4 bases at V and 0 bases at J, with 13 bases in the middle.

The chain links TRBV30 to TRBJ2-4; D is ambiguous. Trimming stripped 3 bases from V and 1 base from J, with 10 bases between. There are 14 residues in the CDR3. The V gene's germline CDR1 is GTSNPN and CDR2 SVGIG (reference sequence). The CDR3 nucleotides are TGTGCCTGGAGAGGGCTGGGGGCCAAAAACATTCAGTACTTC. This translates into CAWRGLGAKNIQYF. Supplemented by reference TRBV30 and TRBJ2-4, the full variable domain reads SQTIHQWPATLVQPVGSPLSLECTVEGTSNPNLYWYRQAAGRGLQLLFYSVGIGQISSEVPQNLSASRPQDRQFILSSKKLLLSDSGFYLCAWRGLGAKNIQYFGAGTRLSVL.

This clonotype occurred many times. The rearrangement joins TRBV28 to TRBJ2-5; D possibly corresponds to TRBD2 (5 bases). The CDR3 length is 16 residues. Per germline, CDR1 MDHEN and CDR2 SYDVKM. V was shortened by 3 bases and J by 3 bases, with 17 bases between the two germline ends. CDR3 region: CASSFSFEGMEETQYF. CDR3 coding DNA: TGTGCCAGCAGTTTCAGCTTCGAGGGTATGGAAGAGACCCAGTACTTC.